This TCR beta chain appears in the sequencing data of a study of radiation and T cells in renal cell carcinoma. Sequencing was performed with immunoSEQ multiplex PCR; in TCRdb, only in-frame clones are kept and a portion is missing. The sample consists of around 45,000 clones, 80% to 85% of them appearing once. Documented time point: blood 4 weeks post-SBRT, at nephrectomy. Treatment specified: 15 Gy SBRT to primary tumor, nephrectomy 4 weeks later. Nephrectomy followed 15 Gy stereotactic body radiation by 4 weeks. After SBRT, blood was collected at 2 and 4 weeks, plus baseline. Clear cell pathology was present in this patient's renal cell carcinoma. Study-level results: From baseline, blood top tumor clonotypes peaked at 2 weeks post-radiation.

About this clone: Its antigen is not known.

The CDR3 has 14 amino acids. Trimming removed 2 bases at V and 5 bases at J, with 12 bases between. Germline CDR1 and CDR2: SNHLY and FYNNEI. The V call is TRBV2, the J call TRBJ2-5; either TRBD1 or TRBD2 may fit D (6 bases each). Source: blood, taken from a patient whose treatment included radiotherapy and nephrectomy. The TCR originated in a woman between 65 and 79 years old with renal cell carcinoma. In DNA form, the CDR3 reads TGTGCCAGCAGTGAACTGCGGGACATCGAGACCCAGTACTTC. It yields the protein CASSELRDIETQYF.